One and the same sample provided the 4 T cell receptor beta chains below, sequenced in a study of Graves' ophthalmopathy and Graves' hyperthyroidism. Beta-chain TCR CDR3 regions were amplified from RNA transcripts. The first-round RT-PCR employed HTBI primers together with the Qiagen OneStep RT-PCR kit. A multiplex PCR was then performed as the second round. MiXCR, applied by TCRdb to the multiplex PCR reads, yields one record per CDR3 protein. Among approximately 480,000 distinct CDR3 sequences listed, approximately 15% were seen once. The sample taken for sequencing was blood. The receptors derive from a young woman with Graves' ophthalmopathy.

This clonotype was detected only a few times. The gene calls are TRBV12-3 or TRBV12-4 and TRBJ2-5; 9 positions match TRBD1. CDR3 length: 15 amino acids. Trimming cost V 3 bases and J 5 bases; bases outside gene matches: 7. CDR3 sequence: CASSFRQGGLETQYF. The CDR3 DNA sequence: TGTGCCAGCAGTTTCCGACAGGGGGGTCTTGAGACCCAGTACTTC.

The chain is built from TRBV18 and TRBJ2-5; D not resolved. V was shortened by 5 bases and J by 4 bases, with 11 bases between the two germline ends. CDR3 length: 13 amino acids. Germline loops: CDR1 KGHSH, CDR2 LQKENI. The CDR3 spells CASSMGFGETQYF. The CDR3 region has the DNA TGTGCCAGCTCAATGGGGTTTGGAGAGACCCAGTACTTC.

Remarks on this clonotype: A much larger clonotype is one base distant, so this may be a read error. This rearrangement joins TRBV15 to TRBJ1-5; no clear D gene. The V gene's germline CDR1 is LNHNV and CDR2 YYDKDF (reference sequence). The CDR3 loop spans 14 amino acids. The CDR3 here is CATSRDPGRQHQHF. DNA of the CDR3: TGTGCCACCAGCAGAGATCCCGGGCGTCAGCACCAGCATTTT. Looking up the rest from reference TRBV15 and TRBJ1-5 gives the full variable domain: DAMVIQNPRYQVTQFGKPVTLSCSQTLNHNVMYWYQQKSSQAPKLLFHYYDKDFNNEADTPDNFQSRRPNTSFCFLDIRSPGLGDTAMYLCATSRDPGRQHQHFGDGTRLSIL.

At least ten counts were recorded for this clonotype. CDR3 nucleotides: TGCAGTGCTAGCAAGGACAGTTACACTGAAGCTTTCTTT. Protein sequence: CSASKDSYTEAFF. The rearrangement uses TRBV20-1 and TRBJ1-1, with D maybe TRBD1 (6 bases). The CDR3 has 13 residues. From germline, CDR1 is DFQATT and CDR2 SNEGSKA (reference sequence). V was clipped by 3 bases and J by 3 bases, with 11 bases between them.